The 31 T cell receptor beta chains listed next were all sequenced from one sample in a study of blood T cell repertoires in COVID-19. The method was immunoSEQ multiplex PCR; TCRdb's version includes in-frame clones alone and lacks a portion of them. The sample contains some 120,000 clones, around 77% of which appear only once. The sample was peripheral blood. Receptors were obtained from a human donor in a cohort sampled during active COVID-19.

This clone was counted a single time. The chain carries TRBV28 and TRBJ1-2; D not certain. Germline CDR1 MDHEN, CDR2 SYDVKM. The CDR3 is 12 amino acids. The ends were cut back, 7 bases at V and 4 bases at J, with 10 bases in the middle. CDR3 DNA: TGTGCCAGCAATGAACAGTCCTATGGCTACACCTTC. It is translated as CASNEQSYGYTF.

The chain combines TRBV19 with TRBJ2-6, with D hard to call. The CDR3 consists of 15 residues. The V end lost 2 bases, the J end lost 4 bases, and 9 bases lay between the germline ends. Germline V gene lookup returns CDR1 LNHDA and CDR2 SQIVND (reference sequence). CDR3 protein: CASSISGSGANVLTF. CDR3 in DNA: TGTGCCAGTAGTATATCAGGTTCCGGGGCCAACGTCCTGACTTTC.

This clone occurred once. For the CDR3, the DNA is TGTGCCAGCAGTGACCGGAACGGGGGTTCACCCCTCCACTTT. Translation gives CASSDRNGGSPLHF. This rearrangement joins TRBV6-4 to TRBJ1-6; possible D gene TRBD1, 5 bases. V was pared by 2 bases and J by 9 bases, with 11 bases between. The CDR3 is 14 residues long. Germline CDR1 reads MRHNA; CDR2 reads SNTAGT.

The rearrangement joins TRBV27 to TRBJ1-4; 10 nucleotides agree with TRBD1. V lost 5 bases, J lost 11 bases, and 11 bases stayed unmatched. CDR3 length equals 15 residues. Germline-derived CDR1 and CDR2 are MNHEY and SMNVEV (reference sequence). CDR3 in amino acids: CASSPYGTGVGKLFF. In nucleotides, the CDR3 is TGTGCCAGCAGTCCCTACGGGACAGGGGTCGGGAAACTGTTTTTT.

V gene TRBV30 combines with J gene TRBJ1-2; a possible D gene is TRBD1 (5 bases). The V and J ends lost 4 bases and 4 bases respectively, with 10 bases between them. Germline CDR1 GTSNPN, CDR2 SVGIG (reference sequence). This CDR3 has 12 amino acids. CDR3 bases: TGTGCCTGGACCCAAGACAGCTATGGCTACACCTTC. Translating gives CAWTQDSYGYTF.

The chain links TRBV19 to TRBJ1-2; 9 bases line up with TRBD1. Germline lookup yields CDR1 LNHDA and CDR2 SQIVND (reference sequence). CDR3 size: 16 residues. The trim removed 4 bases at V and 4 bases at J, leaving 10 bases unmatched. The CDR3 DNA reads as TGTGCCAGTAGTACCGCCACAGGGGGCCGCTCCTATGGCTACACCTTC. Protein product: CASSTATGGRSYGYTF.

The chain couples TRBV28 to TRBJ2-7; 7 positions agree with TRBD1. Germline V gene data show CDR1 as MDHEN and CDR2 as SYDVKM. V lost 6 bases, J lost 1 base, and 3 bases stayed unmatched. This CDR3 spans 13 amino acids. The DNA of the CDR3 is TGTGCCAGCAGGACAGGGAATTCCTACGAGCAGTACTTC. It specifies CASRTGNSYEQYF.

The chain has TRBV5-5 and TRBJ2-7; weak D call: TRBD1 (6 bases). The CDR3 covers 14 residues. From germline, CDR1 is SGHKS and CDR2 YYEKEE (reference sequence). V was shortened by 4 bases and J by 1 base, with 12 bases between the two germline ends. The CDR3 loop is CASSEQGISYEQYF. In DNA form, the CDR3 reads TGTGCCAGCAGCGAGCAGGGGATTTCCTACGAGCAGTACTTC.

This clone counts as medium-sized (0.01 to 0.1%). This rearrangement joins TRBV19 to TRBJ2-1, with 9 positions matching TRBD1. The V and J ends lost 4 bases and 7 bases, in that order; junction bases with no gene match: 2. The CDR3 loop spans 13 amino acids. Germline loops: CDR1 LNHDA, CDR2 SQIVND (reference sequence). CDR3 DNA sequence: TGTGCCAGTAGTAGTGGACAGGGGAATGAGCAGTTCTTC. This translates into CASSSGQGNEQFF.

The table lists this clone with a few counts. The chain employs TRBV10-3 and TRBJ2-1, with a possible D match to TRBD1 (6 bases). Germline values: CDR1 ENHRY, CDR2 SYGVKD. V dropped 0 bases and J dropped 9 bases, with 9 bases sitting between them. This CDR3 spans 13 amino acids. The chain's CDR3 is CAISESRGSEQFF. For the CDR3, the DNA is TGTGCCATCAGTGAGTCAAGGGGGAGTGAGCAGTTCTTC.

The rearrangement uses TRBV30 and TRBJ1-1; D is perhaps TRBD1 (6 bases). The CDR3 spans 13 residues. Germline V gives CDR1 GTSNPN, CDR2 SVGIG (reference sequence). Trimming left V 5 bases short and J 11 bases short, with 21 bases between. CDR3 sequence (DNA): TGTGCCTGGGGTCCGTGGGGGGGCGAGTGGGCTTTCTTT. This encodes CAWGPWGGEWAFF.

The gene calls are TRBV24-1 and TRBJ1-4; perhaps TRBD1 as D (5 bases). The germline V gene has CDR1 KGHDR and CDR2 SFDVKD. Deletions cut 7 bases from V and 4 bases from J, with 15 bases between. This CDR3 comprises 15 residues. Here the CDR3 DNA reads TGTGCCACCAGCCCAGGAGGGGCGGGTAATGAAAAACTGTTTTTT. Residues: CATSPGGAGNEKLFF.

The V and J genes are TRBV30 and TRBJ1-2; 8 bases match TRBD1. V trimming: 2 bases; J trimming: 5 bases; junction bases outside the gene matches: 7. The CDR3 length is 14 residues. The germline CDR1 and CDR2 sequences are GTSNPN and SVGIG (reference sequence). The CDR3, as DNA: TGTGCCTGGAGTCCAGGGGACAGGATGTATGGCTACACCTTC. It is translated as CAWSPGDRMYGYTF.

The chain combines TRBV9 with TRBJ1-1; 7 nucleotides agree with TRBD1. CDR3 length: 13 amino acids. The germline CDR1 and CDR2 sequences are SGDLS and YYNGEE. V lost 4 bases to trimming and J lost 4 bases; unmatched junction nucleotides: 4. The CDR3 sequence is CASSKGTATEAFF. The CDR3 coding sequence is TGTGCCAGCAGCAAAGGGACAGCCACTGAAGCTTTCTTT. The full variable domain, completed using reference TRBV9 and TRBJ1-1, is DSGVTQTPKHLITATGQRVTLRCSPRSGDLSVYWYQQSLDQGLQFLIQYYNGEERAKGNILERFSAQQFPDLHSELNLSSLELGDSALYFCASSKGTATEAFFGQGTRLTVV.

This sequence joins TRBV28 and TRBJ1-5; 8 nucleotides align to TRBD1. The CDR3 consists of 14 residues. Germline CDR1 and CDR2: MDHEN and SYDVKM. Germline trimming cut 8 bases from V and 5 bases from J; bases unmatched to any gene: 8. CDR3 region: CASAIGQGDQPQHF. For the CDR3, the DNA is TGTGCCAGCGCAATTGGACAGGGAGATCAGCCCCAGCATTTT.

This chain links TRBV7-9 with TRBJ1-1; TRBD1 is a possible D gene (5 bases). Trimming cost V 5 bases and J 4 bases, with 17 bases left between them. Germline assignment: CDR1 SEHNR and CDR2 FQNEAQ (reference sequence). The CDR3 is 15 residues long. DNA of the CDR3: TGTGCCAGCAGCCCCGGAGGGGCCCAGAGCACTGAAGCTTTCTTT. It specifies CASSPGGAQSTEAFF.

The chain employs TRBV27 and TRBJ1-2; possible D gene TRBD1, 6 bases. The germline V and J ends were trimmed by 6 bases and 8 bases, with 13 bases remaining between them. Germline lookup yields CDR1 MNHEY and CDR2 SMNVEV (reference sequence). The CDR3 runs 12 residues. This chain's CDR3 is CASSRGGEGYTF. The DNA of the CDR3 is TGTGCCAGCAGCCGAGGGGGAGAAGGCTACACCTTC.

The chain uses TRBV7-9 and TRBJ2-7; D possibly corresponds to TRBD2 (5 bases). The CDR3 totals 14 residues. V was clipped by 4 bases and J by 2 bases, with 12 bases between them. Germline V gene lookup returns CDR1 SEHNR and CDR2 FQNEAQ (reference sequence). The DNA for the CDR3 is TGTGCCAGCAGCTCCCCTCCGGAGGCCTACGAGCAGTACTTC. Translation gives CASSSPPEAYEQYF.

The chain has TRBV11-1 and TRBJ1-3, with D possibly matching TRBD1 (6 bases). V dropped 5 bases and J dropped 3 bases, with 8 bases sitting between them. CDR3 size: 13 residues. Germline V gene sequence: CDR1 SGHAT, CDR2 FQDESV (reference sequence). This CDR3 is CASSPTGGNTIYF. The CDR3 coding sequence is TGTGCCAGCAGCCCGACAGGTGGAAACACCATATATTTT.

This chain connects TRBV27 to TRBJ1-2, with D possibly matching TRBD1 (5 bases). Germline V lookup: CDR1 MNHEY, CDR2 SMNVEV (reference sequence). The CDR3 runs 15 residues. The germline V and J ends were trimmed by 1 base and 0 bases, with 9 bases remaining between them. CDR3 nucleotide sequence: TGTGCCAGCAGTTTATTACAGGACACTAACTATGGCTACACCTTC. This sequence encodes CASSLLQDTNYGYTF.

The rearrangement joins TRBV6-5 to TRBJ2-7, with 8 bases fitting TRBD2. In germline, CDR1 is MNHEY, CDR2 SVGAGI. After removal of 2 bases from V and 2 bases from J, the junction contained 8 bases not matched to a gene. The CDR3 consists of 16 residues. The CDR3, as DNA: TGTGCCAGCAGTTACACGTCAGCGGGAGAGCCCTACGAGCAGTACTTC. Protein: CASSYTSAGEPYEQYF.

The V and J genes are TRBV5-6 and TRBJ1-4; TRBD1 aligns across 7 bases. The trim removed 2 bases at V and 4 bases at J, leaving 8 bases unmatched. The CDR3 runs 16 residues. Germline V gives CDR1 SGHDT, CDR2 YYEEEE. CDR3 in amino acids: CASSFKGASFNEKLFF. The CDR3 coding sequence is TGTGCCAGCAGCTTTAAGGGGGCGAGTTTTAATGAAAAACTGTTTTTT.

This sequence joins TRBV21-1 and TRBJ2-7; TRBD2 is the table's D call and was not checked against the DNA. TRBV21-1 counts as a pseudogene. The CDR3 has 17 residues. CDR3: CASSKEMAGAGTHEQYF. DNA for the CDR3: TGTGCCAGCAGCAAAGAAATGGCGGGGGCCGGGACTCACGAGCAGTACTTC.

The chain is built from TRBV9 and TRBJ1-1; no definite D call. The germline gives CDR1 SGDLS, CDR2 YYNGEE. The CDR3 totals 14 residues. The V and J ends lost 0 bases and 1 base respectively, with 7 bases between them. The CDR3 nucleotides are TGTGCCAGCAGCGTAGACACGTGGAACACTGAAGCTTTCTTT. Protein product: CASSVDTWNTEAFF.

This rearrangement joins TRBV19 to TRBJ2-1; D not certain. There are 16 residues in the CDR3. Trimming shortened V by 4 bases and J by 5 bases, and 18 bases separated the two germline ends. The germline gives CDR1 LNHDA, CDR2 SQIVND (reference sequence). CDR3 amino acids: CASSTDFRGVHNEQFF. The CDR3 DNA sequence: TGTGCCAGTAGTACAGACTTCCGAGGTGTCCACAATGAGCAGTTCTTC.

The chain is built from TRBV18 and TRBJ2-7; tentative D call: TRBD2 (6 bases). The CDR3 extends over 12 amino acids. V was trimmed by 3 bases and J by 6 bases, leaving 9 bases between them. CDR1 is KGHSH, CDR2 LQKENI, per germline. The CDR3 loop is CASSPGGSEQYF. Written as DNA, the CDR3 is TGTGCCAGCTCACCGGGAGGTTCCGAGCAGTACTTC.

The chain links TRBV5-6 to TRBJ2-6, with 7 bases aligning to TRBD1. This CDR3 comprises 18 residues. Per the germline V gene, CDR1 is SGHDT and CDR2 is YYEEEE. The ends lost 1 base at V and 4 bases at J; junction bases unmatched: 11. This chain's CDR3 is CASSLFAQGERGANVLTF. The DNA of the CDR3 is TGTGCCAGCAGCTTGTTCGCGCAGGGGGAGAGAGGGGCCAACGTCCTGACTTTC.

This chain's CDR3 is CASSLASGTMLYEQYF. CDR3 nucleotide sequence: TGTGCCAGCAGCCTTGCCTCCGGGACTATGTTATACGAGCAGTACTTC. This rearrangement joins TRBV3-1 (or the pseudogene TRBV3-2) to TRBJ2-7; 7 nucleotides align to TRBD2. The V segment lost 4 bases and the J segment 4 bases; nucleotides outside the gene matches: 13. The CDR3 is 16 amino acids. Germline values: CDR1 LGHDT, CDR2 YNNKEL (reference sequence).

Only one count was recorded for this clone. This chain connects TRBV5-1 to TRBJ1-1, with D hard to call. CDR1 is SGHRS and CDR2 is YFSETQ in the germline V gene. CDR3 length: 13 amino acids. V lost 1 base and J lost 3, with 7 bases in between. CDR3 sequence: CASSLKRDTEAFF. CDR3 nucleotide sequence: TGCGCCAGCAGCTTGAAACGGGACACTGAAGCTTTCTTT. Together with reference TRBV5-1 and TRBJ1-1, the CDR3 gives the full variable domain: KAGVTQTPRYLIKTRGQQVTLSCSPISGHRSVSWYQQTPGQGLQFLFEYFSETQRNKGNFPGRFSGRQFSNSRSEMNVSTLELGDSALYLCASSLKRDTEAFFGQGTRLTVV.

The chain employs TRBV11-2 and TRBJ1-1, with TRBD1 matching over 7 bases. CDR3 length: 15 residues. V lost 5 bases and J lost 0; bases outside the gene matches: 6. Looked up from germline, CDR1 is SGHAT and CDR2 is FQNNGV. The CDR3 sequence is CASSPLQGMNTEAFF. The CDR3, as DNA: TGTGCCAGCAGCCCGTTACAGGGGATGAACACTGAAGCTTTCTTT.

This clone has only one observation. The chain recombines TRBV6-4 with TRBJ2-4; 9 nucleotides line up with TRBD1. Germline V gene sequence: CDR1 MRHNA, CDR2 SNTAGT. This CDR3 contains 14 residues. The J segment lost 6 bases and the V segment lost 3 bases, leaving 3 bases of the junction unmatched. The CDR3 spells CASSEGTGSNIQYF. The CDR3 DNA is TGTGCCAGCAGTGAAGGGACAGGGTCAAACATTCAGTACTTC.